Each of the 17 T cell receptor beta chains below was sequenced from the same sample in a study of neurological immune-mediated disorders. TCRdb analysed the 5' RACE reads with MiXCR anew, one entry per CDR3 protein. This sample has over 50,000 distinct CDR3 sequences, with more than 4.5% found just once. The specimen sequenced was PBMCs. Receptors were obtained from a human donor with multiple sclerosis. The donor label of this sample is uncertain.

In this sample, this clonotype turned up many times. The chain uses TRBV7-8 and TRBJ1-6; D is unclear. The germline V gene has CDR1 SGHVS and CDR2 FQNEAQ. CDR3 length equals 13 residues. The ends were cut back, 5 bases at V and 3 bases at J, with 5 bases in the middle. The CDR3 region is CASSRIYNSPLHF. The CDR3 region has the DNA TGTGCCAGCAGCCGTATCTATAATTCACCCCTCCACTTT.

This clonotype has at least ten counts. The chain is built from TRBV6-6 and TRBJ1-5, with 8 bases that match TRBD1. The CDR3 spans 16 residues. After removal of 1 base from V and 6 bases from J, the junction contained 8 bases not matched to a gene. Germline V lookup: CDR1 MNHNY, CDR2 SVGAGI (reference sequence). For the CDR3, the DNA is TGTGCCAGCAGTTACTTCTCGTCAGGGGGCGGTCAGCCCCAGCATTTT. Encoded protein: CASSYFSSGGGQPQHF.

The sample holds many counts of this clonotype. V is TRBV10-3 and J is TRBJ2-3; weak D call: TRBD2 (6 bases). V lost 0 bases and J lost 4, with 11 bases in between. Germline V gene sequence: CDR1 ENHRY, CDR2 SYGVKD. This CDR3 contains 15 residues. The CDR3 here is CAISESPRDPDTQYF. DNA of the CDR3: TGTGCCATCAGTGAGTCACCGCGGGATCCAGATACGCAGTATTTT.

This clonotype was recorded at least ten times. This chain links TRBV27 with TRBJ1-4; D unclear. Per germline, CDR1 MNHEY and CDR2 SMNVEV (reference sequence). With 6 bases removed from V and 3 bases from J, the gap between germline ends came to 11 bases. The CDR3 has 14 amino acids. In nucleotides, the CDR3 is TGTGCCAGCAGAGGCCGAAGGGCTAATGAAAAACTGTTTTTT. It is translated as CASRGRRANEKLFF.

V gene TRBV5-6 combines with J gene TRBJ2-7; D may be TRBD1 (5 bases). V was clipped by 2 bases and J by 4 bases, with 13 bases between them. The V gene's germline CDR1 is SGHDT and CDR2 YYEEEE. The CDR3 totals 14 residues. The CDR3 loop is CASSFISREYEQYF. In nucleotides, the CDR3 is TGTGCCAGCAGCTTCATCTCCAGGGAATACGAGCAGTACTTC.

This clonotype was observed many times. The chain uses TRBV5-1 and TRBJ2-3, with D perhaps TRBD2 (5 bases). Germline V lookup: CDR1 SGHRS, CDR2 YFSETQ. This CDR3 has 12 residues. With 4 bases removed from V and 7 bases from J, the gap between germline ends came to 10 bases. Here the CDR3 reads CASSTGLNTQYF. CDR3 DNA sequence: TGCGCCAGCAGCACCGGACTTAATACGCAGTATTTT. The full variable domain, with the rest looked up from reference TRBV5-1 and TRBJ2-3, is KAGVTQTPRYLIKTRGQQVTLSCSPISGHRSVSWYQQTPGQGLQFLFEYFSETQRNKGNFPGRFSGRQFSNSRSEMNVSTLELGDSALYLCASSTGLNTQYFGPGTRLTVL.

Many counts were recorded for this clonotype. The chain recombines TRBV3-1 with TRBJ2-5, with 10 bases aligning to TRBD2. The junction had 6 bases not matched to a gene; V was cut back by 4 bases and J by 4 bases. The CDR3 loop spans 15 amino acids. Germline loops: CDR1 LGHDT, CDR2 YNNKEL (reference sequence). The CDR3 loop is CASSPERGGRETQYF. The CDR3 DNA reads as TGTGCCAGCAGCCCCGAGCGGGGGGGCCGAGAGACCCAGTACTTC.

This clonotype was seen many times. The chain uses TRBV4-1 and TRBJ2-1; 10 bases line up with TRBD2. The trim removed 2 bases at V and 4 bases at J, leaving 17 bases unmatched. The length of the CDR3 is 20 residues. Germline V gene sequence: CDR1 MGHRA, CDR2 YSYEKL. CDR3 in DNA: TGCGCCAGCAGCCAACGCGTGGATCCAAGCGGGGGGGCTAAATACAATGAGCAGTTCTTC. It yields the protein CASSQRVDPSGGAKYNEQFF.

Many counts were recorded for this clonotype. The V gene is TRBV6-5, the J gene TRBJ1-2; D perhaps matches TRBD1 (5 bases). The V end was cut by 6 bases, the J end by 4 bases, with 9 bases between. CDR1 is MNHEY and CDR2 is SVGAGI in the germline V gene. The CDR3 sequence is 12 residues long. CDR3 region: CASRDTVYGYTF. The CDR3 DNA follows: TGTGCCAGCAGGGACACCGTCTATGGCTACACCTTC.

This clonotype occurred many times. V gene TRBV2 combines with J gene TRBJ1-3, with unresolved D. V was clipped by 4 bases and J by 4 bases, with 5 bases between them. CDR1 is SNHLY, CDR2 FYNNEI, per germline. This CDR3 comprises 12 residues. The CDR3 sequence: CASSGRGNTIYF. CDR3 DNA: TGTGCCAGCAGTGGAAGGGGAAACACCATATATTTT.

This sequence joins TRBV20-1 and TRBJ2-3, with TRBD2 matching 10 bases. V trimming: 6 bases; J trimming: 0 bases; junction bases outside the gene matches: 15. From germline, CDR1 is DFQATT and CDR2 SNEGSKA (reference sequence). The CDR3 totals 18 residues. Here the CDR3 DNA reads TGCAGTGCATGGGGCGGGGTAGCGGGGGGTCTTAGCACAGATACGCAGTATTTT. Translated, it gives CSAWGGVAGGLSTDTQYF.

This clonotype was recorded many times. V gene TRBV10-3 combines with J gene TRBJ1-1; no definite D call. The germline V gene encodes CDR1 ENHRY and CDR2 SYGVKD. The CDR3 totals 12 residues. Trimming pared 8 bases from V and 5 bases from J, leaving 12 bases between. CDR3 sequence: CAIRGIGTEAFF. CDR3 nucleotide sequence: TGTGCCATCCGCGGGATCGGGACTGAAGCTTTCTTT.

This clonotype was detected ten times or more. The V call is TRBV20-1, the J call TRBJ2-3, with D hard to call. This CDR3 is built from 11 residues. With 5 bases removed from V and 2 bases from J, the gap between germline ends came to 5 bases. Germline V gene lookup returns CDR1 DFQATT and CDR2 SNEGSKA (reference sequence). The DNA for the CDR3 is TGCAGTGCTGTTTTCACAGATACGCAGTATTTT. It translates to CSAVFTDTQYF.

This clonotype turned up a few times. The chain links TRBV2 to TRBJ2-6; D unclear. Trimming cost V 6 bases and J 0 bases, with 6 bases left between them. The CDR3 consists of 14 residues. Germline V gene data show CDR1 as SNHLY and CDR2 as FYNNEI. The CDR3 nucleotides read TGTGCCAGCAGAGACATCTCTGGGGCCAACGTCCTGACTTTC. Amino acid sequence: CASRDISGANVLTF.

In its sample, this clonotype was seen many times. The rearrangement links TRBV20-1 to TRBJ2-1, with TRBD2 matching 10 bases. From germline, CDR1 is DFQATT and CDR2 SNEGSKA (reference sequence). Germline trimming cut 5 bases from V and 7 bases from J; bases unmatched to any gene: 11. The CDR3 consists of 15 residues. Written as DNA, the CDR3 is TGCAGTGCTTACCAAAGCGGGGGGGCCGGGAATGAGCAGTTCTTC. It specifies CSAYQSGGAGNEQFF.

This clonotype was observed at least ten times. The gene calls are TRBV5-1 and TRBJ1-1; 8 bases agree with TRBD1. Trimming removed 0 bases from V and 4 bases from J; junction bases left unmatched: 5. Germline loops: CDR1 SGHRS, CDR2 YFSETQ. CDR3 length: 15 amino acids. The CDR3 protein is CASSLVAGGTTEAFF. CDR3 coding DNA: TGCGCCAGCAGCTTGGTTGCAGGGGGCACCACTGAAGCTTTCTTT.

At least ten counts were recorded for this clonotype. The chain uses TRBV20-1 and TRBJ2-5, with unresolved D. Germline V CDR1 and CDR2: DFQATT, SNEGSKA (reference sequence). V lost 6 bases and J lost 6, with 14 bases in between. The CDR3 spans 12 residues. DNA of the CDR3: TGCAGTGCCGCGGATTTTGGGAAGACCCAGTACTTC. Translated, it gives CSAADFGKTQYF.